Presented here are 26 T cell receptor beta chains from one specimen sequenced in a study of T cells in Graves' hyperthyroidism and ophthalmopathy. Amplified TCR beta CDR3 regions derived from RNA transcripts. In the first-round RT-PCR of the TCR CDR3, the HTBI primer set was used. TCRdb redid the calling of the multiplex PCR reads with MiXCR, one entry per CDR3 protein. The table includes just over 550,000 distinct CDR3 sequences, around 45% detected once. The sequencing sample was made of peripheral blood or thyroid tissue (not recorded which). The receptors were sampled from a woman aged 18 to 35 with Graves' hyperthyroidism.

In its sample, this clonotype was seen a few times. The genes are TRBV11-2 and TRBJ2-7; D is perhaps TRBD2 (6 bases). This CDR3 spans 15 amino acids. Germline V gene sequence: CDR1 SGHAT, CDR2 FQNNGV. The V end lost 4 bases, the J end lost 2 bases, and 15 bases lay between the germline ends. This CDR3 reads CASSSDYLHTYEQYF. CDR3 coding DNA: TGTGCCAGCAGCTCGGACTATTTACACACCTACGAGCAGTACTTC.

J is TRBJ1-5 and V is TRBV9; a weak D match, TRBD1 (5 bases). This CDR3 has 14 amino acids. The V end was cut by 3 bases, the J end by 0 bases, with 7 bases between. CDR1 and CDR2 from the germline V gene are SGDLS and YYNGEE. This chain's CDR3 is CASSAGNSNQPQHF. CDR3 sequence (DNA): TGTGCCAGCAGCGCAGGGAATAGCAATCAGCCCCAGCATTTT.

The sample holds many counts of this clonotype. V gene TRBV2 combines with J gene TRBJ2-2; D may be TRBD2 (6 bases). The CDR3 length is 13 residues. V was clipped by 7 bases and J by 7 bases, with 13 bases between them. In germline, CDR1 is SNHLY, CDR2 FYNNEI. Here the CDR3 DNA reads TGTGCCAGCACCCGGGAGTTAGTCGGGGAGCTGTTTTTT. Its translation: CASTRELVGELFF.

This clonotype was counted a single time. The chain employs TRBV29-1 and TRBJ1-4; D uncertain. The germline V gene encodes CDR1 SQVTM and CDR2 ANQGSEA. Trimming shortened V by 4 bases and J by 4 bases, and 7 bases separated the two germline ends. The CDR3 length is 12 residues. CDR3 region: CSVGRDNEKLFF. The DNA for the CDR3 is TGCAGCGTTGGGCGGGATAATGAAAAACTGTTTTTT.

The chain employs TRBV2 and TRBJ2-7; maybe TRBD2 (7 bases). Germline V CDR1 and CDR2: SNHLY, FYNNEI. V was cut by 6 bases and J by 0 bases, with 15 bases left in between. The CDR3 loop spans 15 amino acids. Here the CDR3 reads CASSFGGGVSYEQYF. DNA of the CDR3: TGTGCCAGCAGCTTCGGAGGGGGGGTCTCCTACGAGCAGTACTTC.

On this clonotype itself: This could be a read error, since a much larger clone is one nucleotide away. The J gene is TRBJ1-5, the V gene TRBV29-1; 7 bases agree with TRBD1. This CDR3 contains 13 residues. In germline, CDR1 is SQVTM, CDR2 ANQGSEA. Here the CDR3 reads CGARTGFGQPQHF. CDR3 sequence (DNA): TGCGGCGCCAGGACAGGATTCGGTCAGCCCCAGCATTTT.

Points on this clonotype: This could be a read error, since a much larger clone is one nucleotide away. The CDR3 region has the DNA TGTGCCAGCAGTGATGGTTGGGGATCGGTTTCCCAGTACTTC. This codes for CASSDGWGSVSQYF. V and J are TRBV6-1 and TRBJ2-5, with D hard to call. The germline V gene encodes CDR1 MNHNS and CDR2 SASEGT. V was cut by 3 bases and J by 9 bases, with 17 bases left in between. This CDR3 has 14 residues.

This clonotype was counted only a few times. The V call is TRBV7-9, the J call TRBJ1-4; a possible D gene is TRBD1 (5 bases). Germline V CDR1 and CDR2: SEHNR, FQNEAQ (reference sequence). Deletions cut 6 bases from V and 10 bases from J, with 12 bases between. This CDR3 is 12 amino acids long. CDR3 sequence: CASRGARGKLFF. The CDR3 DNA is TGTGCCAGCAGAGGGGCCCGGGGAAAACTGTTTTTT.

CDR3 bases: TGTGCCAGCAGCTTAGGAGGTAGCTACAATGAGCAGTTCTTC. Its protein is CASSLGGSYNEQFF. The J gene is TRBJ2-1, the V gene TRBV7-9; D is undetermined. Germline-derived CDR1 and CDR2 are SEHNR and FQNEAQ (reference sequence). The CDR3 length is 14 residues. The ends were cut back, 1 base at V and 3 bases at J, with 7 bases in the middle.

CDR3 bases: TGTGCCAGCAGCTTGGGGGGGGGGCCTGGGTATGGCTACACCTTC. Its translation is CASSLGGGPGYGYTF. The chain joins TRBV2 to TRBJ1-2, with D perhaps TRBD1 (6 bases). This CDR3 region has 15 residues. From germline, CDR1 is SNHLY and CDR2 FYNNEI. V lost 6 bases to trimming and J lost 5 bases, with 19 bases between them.

Of note for this clonotype: The junction departs from the called germline gene at one end, perhaps through a read error. This chain connects TRBV7-2 to TRBJ2-5; 9 bases are shared with TRBD1. The germline gives CDR1 SGHTA, CDR2 FQGNSA. The CDR3 has 16 amino acids. The CDR3 sequence is CASSLVNRGRQETQYF. The DNA of the CDR3 is TGTGCCAGCAGTTTAGTCAACAGGGGGCGTCAAGAGACCCAGTACTTC.

The chain employs TRBV15 and TRBJ1-2; TRBD1 agrees at 7 bases. V was clipped by 4 bases and J by 7 bases; unmatched bases: 6. CDR3 length equals 13 residues. The germline gives CDR1 LNHNV, CDR2 YYDKDF (reference sequence). CDR3 sequence (DNA): TGTGCCACCAGCACCACAACAGGGGCTGGCTACACCTTC. It encodes CATSTTTGAGYTF.

This clonotype was recorded at least ten times. This chain uses TRBV7-9 with TRBJ1-6; D may be TRBD1 (5 bases). The V and J ends lost 3 bases and 4 bases respectively, with 7 bases between them. The V gene's germline CDR1 is SEHNR and CDR2 FQNEAQ (reference sequence). The CDR3 is 14 residues long. CDR3 DNA: TGTGCCAGCAGCTTGGGGGTTTATAATTCACCCCTCCACTTT. Its protein product is CASSLGVYNSPLHF.

This clonotype was counted many times. The rearrangement uses TRBV29-1 and TRBJ1-3; 9 bases are a match to TRBD1. V shed 4 bases and J 8 bases; nucleotides not matched to a gene: 6. This CDR3 contains 13 residues. Germline CDR1 is SQVTM and CDR2 is ANQGSEA. Written as DNA, the CDR3 is TGCAGCGTTGTCCGGACAGGGGTAGACACCATATATTTT. This sequence encodes CSVVRTGVDTIYF.

This clonotype has at least ten counts. This chain links TRBV10-3 with TRBJ2-2; 13 nucleotides agree with TRBD2. Per the germline V gene, CDR1 is ENHRY and CDR2 is SYGVKD. The CDR3 sequence is 17 residues long. Germline trimming cut 6 bases from V and 1 base from J; bases unmatched to any gene: 5. CDR3 loop: CAIRTGLAGQNTGELFF. The CDR3 DNA reads TGTGCCATCAGAACGGGACTAGCGGGGCAGAACACCGGGGAGCTGTTTTTT.

The J gene is TRBJ1-2, the V gene TRBV7-8; D is possibly TRBD1 (6 bases). Trimming cost V 0 bases and J 2 bases, with 10 bases left between them. Germline V gives CDR1 SGHVS, CDR2 FQNEAQ. This CDR3 has 15 amino acids. In DNA, the CDR3 is TGTGCCAGCAGCTTAGCGGTGACAGGAAACTATGGCTACACCTTC. Its translation: CASSLAVTGNYGYTF.

A few counts support this clonotype. This rearrangement joins TRBV5-5 to TRBJ1-1; TRBD1 might be the D (5 bases). The CDR3 totals 12 residues. Germline CDR1 is SGHKS and CDR2 is YYEKEE (reference sequence). Trimming took 4 bases from V and 7 from J, leaving 11 bases between them. The CDR3 is CASSRGTDEAFF. The CDR3 DNA is TGTGCCAGCAGCCGAGGGACGGATGAAGCTTTCTTT.

This clonotype has more than one count but fewer than ten. The chain joins TRBV12-3 or TRBV12-4 to TRBJ2-2; maybe TRBD2 (6 bases). The V end lost 8 bases, the J end lost 7 bases, and 8 bases lay between the germline ends. The CDR3 totals 11 residues. The CDR3 DNA reads TGTGCCAGCGGGACTCTCGGGGAGCTGTTTTTT. Protein: CASGTLGELFF.

This clonotype has just a few counts. The chain combines TRBV7-9 with TRBJ1-4; unclear D gene. Between the trimmed V and J ends, which lost 7 bases and 7 bases, there was a span of 19 bases. Germline CDR1 SEHNR, CDR2 FQNEAQ (reference sequence). The CDR3 consists of 15 residues. As DNA, the CDR3 is TGTGCCAGCAAGCTATCCCCGGGTCTAAGTGAAAAACTGTTTTTT. Protein product: CASKLSPGLSEKLFF. The variable domain in full, completed from reference TRBV7-9 and TRBJ1-4, reads DTGVSQNPRHKITKRGQNVTFRCDPISEHNRLYWYRQTLGQGPEFLTYFQNEAQLEKSRLLSDRFSAERPKGSFSTLEIQRTEQGDSAMYLCASKLSPGLSEKLFFGSGTQLSVL.

The gene calls are TRBV24-1 and TRBJ1-1, with D possibly TRBD1 on 6 matching bases. Germline-derived CDR1 and CDR2 are KGHDR and SFDVKD. With 4 bases removed from V and 12 bases from J, the gap between germline ends came to 17 bases. The CDR3 runs 13 residues. CDR3 nucleotide sequence: TGTGCCACCAGTGACTCCAGCGGGACAATGACTTTCTTT. It encodes CATSDSSGTMTFF.

The chain combines TRBV7-3 with TRBJ1-2; possible D gene TRBD1, 5 bases. This CDR3 is 15 amino acids long. Germline CDR1 and CDR2: SGHTA and FQGTGA. Trimming stripped 4 bases from V and 6 bases from J, with 18 bases between. The CDR3 is CASSSASGRVHGYTF. The CDR3 DNA reads TGTGCCAGCAGCTCAGCATCCGGCAGGGTCCATGGCTACACCTTC.

In its sample, this clonotype was seen a few times. The J gene is TRBJ2-7, the V gene TRBV2, with D unclear. Germline CDR1 is SNHLY and CDR2 is FYNNEI. V was trimmed by 1 base and J by 3 bases, leaving 7 bases between them. The CDR3 consists of 13 residues. CDR3 nucleotides: TGTGCCAGCAGTGAAGTTAACGGCTACGAGCAGTACTTC. Translated, it gives CASSEVNGYEQYF.

The chain joins TRBV25-1 to TRBJ1-1, with 11 bases identical to TRBD1. Germline CDR1 reads MGHDK; CDR2 reads SYGVNS. After removal of 6 bases from V and 6 bases from J, the junction contained 9 bases not matched to a gene. The CDR3 sequence is 15 residues long. The CDR3 region is CASSLGQGGRAEAFF. Written as DNA, the CDR3 is TGTGCCAGCAGCTTGGGACAGGGGGGCCGGGCTGAAGCTTTCTTT.

This chain uses TRBV7-2 with TRBJ1-5; D is possibly TRBD1 (5 bases). There are 16 residues in the CDR3. The V and J ends lost 3 bases and 1 base respectively, with 13 bases between them. Germline values: CDR1 SGHTA, CDR2 FQGNSA. Here the CDR3 reads CASSLWSGQSNQPQHF. The CDR3 DNA reads TGTGCCAGCAGCTTGTGGTCAGGGCAAAGCAATCAGCCCCAGCATTTT.

Remarks on this clonotype: This may be a read error: a much more frequent sequence differs by one nucleotide. The rearrangement joins TRBV7-9 to TRBJ1-2, with D uncertain. Germline CDR1 reads SEHNR; CDR2 reads FQNEAQ (reference sequence). The CDR3 is 13 amino acids. The ends were cut back, 1 base at V and 9 bases at J, with 12 bases in the middle. This CDR3 reads CASSLVSSDSYTF. As DNA, the CDR3 is TGTGCCAGCAGCTTAGTTTCATCGGATAGCTACACCTTC.

A note on this clonotype: A read error may explain this, as a much larger clone is one base away. The chain joins TRBV7-2 to TRBJ1-3, with D possibly being TRBD1 (6 bases). From germline, CDR1 is SGHTA and CDR2 FQGNSA. Trimming removed 1 base at V and 4 bases at J, with 14 bases between. The CDR3 is 16 residues long. The CDR3: CASSLVSGGGGNTIYF. In nucleotides, the CDR3 is TGTGCCAGCAGCTTAGTGAGCGGCGGGGGCGGAAACACCATATATTTT.